This T cell receptor beta chain was profiled in a study of blood T cell repertoires in COVID-19. The overall study: Italy, Spain and the United States were the sources of the convalescent and acute COVID-19 samples. PBMCs, B-cell-depleted T cells, or T cells were the source of the cDNA or gDNA that made up the material.

This CDR3 region has 14 residues. V lost 8 bases to trimming and J lost 11 bases, with 19 bases between them. The germline V gene has CDR1 LNHDA and CDR2 SQIVND (reference sequence). Per the original data handling: Counts of nucleated cells, estimated from reference gene primer amplification, were obtained. Sequencing was performed with immunoSEQ multiplex PCR; in TCRdb, only in-frame clones are kept and a portion is missing. From that table come the V and J calls and clone size; the DNA was used to work out D and trimming. The table has around 20,000 clones, 70% to 90% seen once. The chain combines TRBV19 with TRBJ1-6, with a possible D match to TRBD1 (6 bases). Specimen: peripheral blood. The TCR comes from a human donor with active COVID-19. The donor label of this sample is uncertain. The CDR3 is CASGDSWGQPPLHF. The DNA of the CDR3 is TGTGCCAGTGGGGATTCGTGGGGGCAACCACCCCTCCACTTT.